This T cell receptor beta chain was profiled in a study of T cells in Graves' hyperthyroidism and ophthalmopathy. The study's findings and limits: Stable hyperthyroidism and ophthalmopathy were separated using 13 V-J signatures.

The V gene's germline CDR1 is DFQATT and CDR2 SNEGSKA (reference sequence). The CDR3 loop spans 14 amino acids. Between the trimmed V and J ends, which lost 1 base and 2 bases, there was a span of 11 bases. Only a few counts were recorded for this clonotype. No antigen is known for it. Fresh peripheral blood, about 10 ml of it, supplied the PBMCs. TCR beta CDR3 sequences were amplified from RNA transcripts. The primer set for the first-round RT-PCR of the TCR CDR3 was HTBI. TCRdb used MiXCR to reprocess the multiplex PCR reads, holding one entry per CDR3 protein. The sample has 300,000 to 350,000 distinct CDR3 sequences, about 20% seen once; the top ten hold about half.

This chain uses TRBV20-1 with TRBJ1-1; D is unclear. The sequencing sample was made of blood. This sequence originates from a woman aged 45-65 years with Graves' hyperthyroidism. The CDR3 nucleotides are TGCAGTGCTAGAGTCTCCCTAATAAACACTGAAGCTTTCTTT. Its protein product is CSARVSLINTEAFF.